Below, 18 T cell receptor beta chains from the same sample are listed, as sequenced in a study of blood T cells in healthy people across ages. Together with a sample-barcoded 5' primer, a J-beta primer mix was included in a second PCR lasting about 7 to 11 cycles. One entry per CDR3 protein, called by TCRdb with MiXCR from the 5' RACE reads. Of around 1.5 million distinct CDR3 sequences listed, 45% to 70% are singletons. Sequenced material: blood. These receptors came from a man between 18 and 35 years old in good health.

The chain joins TRBV10-2 to TRBJ2-7, with D tentatively TRBD1 (5 bases). Trimming shortened V by 5 bases and J by 5 bases, and 13 bases separated the two germline ends. Germline CDR1 WSHSY, CDR2 SAAADI. The CDR3 runs 13 residues. The CDR3 is CASSMPGLDEQYF. Here the CDR3 DNA reads TGCGCCAGCAGTATGCCAGGGCTCGACGAGCAGTACTTC.

The chain employs TRBV20-1 and TRBJ2-5; D is uncertain. V was pared by 4 bases and J by 11 bases, with 11 bases between. The CDR3 covers 10 residues. Germline V lookup: CDR1 DFQATT, CDR2 SNEGSKA (reference sequence). In DNA form, the CDR3 reads TGCAGTGCTATGCTGAGAGAGCAGTACTTC. Translating it yields CSAMLREQYF.

This clonotype has more than one count but fewer than ten. This sequence joins TRBV27 and TRBJ2-3; D possibly corresponds to TRBD2 (6 bases). Germline CDR1 is MNHEY and CDR2 is SMNVEV (reference sequence). This CDR3 region has 14 residues. The ends were cut back, 9 bases at V and 7 bases at J, with 20 bases in the middle. DNA of the CDR3: TGTGCCAGTCGGGGGTGGTCTAGGTCGAATACGCAGTATTTT. Amino acids: CASRGWSRSNTQYF.

CDR3 protein: CASSLRPTSSTDTQYF. The CDR3 coding sequence is TGTGCCAGCAGTTTGCGCCCGACCTCTAGCACAGATACGCAGTATTTT. The gene calls are TRBV12-3 or TRBV12-4 and TRBJ2-3; unclear D gene. CDR3 length: 16 residues. V was cut by 3 bases and J by 0 bases, with 13 bases left in between.

The J gene is TRBJ1-2, the V gene TRBV6-2 or TRBV6-3; D ambiguous. CDR1 is MNHEY and CDR2 is SVGEGT in the germline V gene. V lost 2 bases and J 2 bases, leaving 9 bases between the germline ends. The CDR3 spans 14 residues. The CDR3 spells CASSYVGMNYGYTF. The CDR3 bases are TGTGCCAGCAGTTACGTTGGGATGAACTATGGCTACACCTTC.

J is TRBJ2-5 and V is TRBV4-3; tentatively, D is TRBD2 (5 bases). Trimming removed 0 bases at V and 11 bases at J, with 19 bases between. The CDR3 is 15 amino acids. Germline values: CDR1 LGHNA, CDR2 YSLEER. CDR3 sequence: CASSQERGLPDEQYF. The CDR3 bases are TGCGCCAGCAGCCAAGAAAGAGGGCTACCCGATGAGCAGTACTTC.

The rearrangement joins TRBV6-6 to TRBJ2-7, with 11 bases fitting TRBD2. The tail of the sequence fits TRBJ2-5 better, so the J call may be wrong. The CDR3 length is 14 residues. The V gene's germline CDR1 is MNHNY and CDR2 SVGAGI (reference sequence). In DNA, the CDR3 is TGTGCCAGCAGAAGCACTAGCGGGAGTGAGACCCAGTACTTC. This codes for CASRSTSGSETQYF.

CDR3: CASTEIRGEAFF. CDR3 DNA sequence: TGTGCCAGCACCGAAATCAGGGGGGAGGCTTTCTTT. The V gene is TRBV12-3 or TRBV12-4, the J gene TRBJ1-1, with TRBD1 matching 7 bases. J lost 11 bases, V lost 7 bases, and 10 bases had no gene match. CDR3 length equals 12 residues.

The chain is built from TRBV21-1 and TRBJ2-1; the D segment call TRBD1 is taken from the table without a DNA check. TRBV21-1 is designated a pseudogene. CDR3 length: 15 amino acids. Here the CDR3 DNA reads TGTGCCAGCAGCAAAGTGTTAAGGGGGCTATGGGAGCAGTTCTTC. Residues: CASSKVLRGLWEQFF.

The J gene is TRBJ1-2, the V gene TRBV15; TRBD1 matches at 7 bases. J lost 8 bases, V lost 0 bases, and 9 bases had no gene match. The CDR3 contains 15 residues. CDR1 is LNHNV, CDR2 YYDKDF, per germline (reference sequence). CDR3 nucleotides: TGTGCCACCAGCAGAGAAGGGGGCCGCCCGTCCGGCTACACCTTC. Its protein product is CATSREGGRPSGYTF. Full variable domain (remainder filled in from reference TRBV15 and TRBJ1-2): DAMVIQNPRYQVTQFGKPVTLSCSQTLNHNVMYWYQQKSSQAPKLLFHYYDKDFNNEADTPDNFQSRRPNTSFCFLDIRSPGLGDTAMYLCATSREGGRPSGYTFGSGTRLTVV.

The chain recombines TRBV9 with TRBJ2-2, with D unclear. CDR1 is SGDLS and CDR2 is YYNGEE in the germline V gene. The CDR3 has 16 residues. Trimming shortened V by 0 bases and J by 0 bases, and 9 bases separated the two germline ends. In nucleotides, the CDR3 is TGTGCCAGCAGCGTAGGTAACGCTCCGAACACCGGGGAGCTGTTTTTT. Its protein is CASSVGNAPNTGELFF.

The DNA of the CDR3 is TGTGCCAGCAGTTCTCCCCCTACTACGAGCTCTGGAAACACCATATATTTT. Its protein product is CASSSPPTTSSGNTIYF. The chain couples TRBV28 to TRBJ1-3; no reliable D call. V lost 4 bases and J lost 0, with 16 bases in between. CDR1 and CDR2 (germline): MDHEN, SYDVKM. The CDR3 sequence is 17 residues long.

This chain's CDR3 is CSARNPIKSDEQYF. The CDR3 DNA sequence: TGCAGTGCTAGAAATCCGATAAAGTCGGACGAGCAGTACTTC. The chain links TRBV20-1 to TRBJ2-7; no firm D call. V was cut by 2 bases and J by 5 bases, with 16 bases left in between. In germline, CDR1 is DFQATT, CDR2 SNEGSKA (reference sequence). The CDR3 length is 14 residues.

This clonotype turned up a few times. The rearrangement joins TRBV11-1 to TRBJ2-5; D uncertain. The J call is uncertain, as TRBJ2-7 better fits the DNA end. The length of the CDR3 is 12 residues. Germline V gene sequence: CDR1 SGHAT, CDR2 FQDESV (reference sequence). CDR3 sequence (DNA): TGTGCCAGCAGCTTAGATTACACCGAGCAGTACTTC. Its protein product is CASSLDYTEQYF.

Only a few counts were recorded for this clonotype. The CDR3 DNA sequence: TGCGCCAGCAGCCAAGTTGCGGGGGGGCCAGAGACCCAGTACTTC. It yields the protein CASSQVAGGPETQYF. This chain uses TRBV4-3 with TRBJ2-7; 9 nucleotides agree with TRBD2. The DNA end is a closer match to TRBJ2-5, so the J assignment may be wrong. There are 15 residues in the CDR3. CDR1 is LGHNA and CDR2 is YSLEER in the germline V gene.

The chain uses TRBV7-6 and TRBJ2-5, with D possibly matching TRBD2 (5 bases). The germline V gene has CDR1 SGHVS and CDR2 FNYEAQ. V lost 1 base, J lost 7 bases, and 10 bases lay in between. CDR3 length: 13 residues. The CDR3 sequence is CASSLVREGTQYF. For the CDR3, the DNA is TGTGCCAGCAGCTTAGTTCGGGAAGGGACCCAGTACTTC.

This chain connects TRBV3-1 to TRBJ2-3; TRBD2 aligns across 11 bases. CDR3 length: 15 amino acids. Germline V gene data show CDR1 as LGHDT and CDR2 as YNNKEL (reference sequence). J lost 7 bases, V lost 4 bases, and 7 bases had no gene match. In nucleotides, the CDR3 is TGTGCCAGCAGCCCCGTTCTAGCGGGGGGTCATACGCAGTATTTT. Amino acids: CASSPVLAGGHTQYF.

This clonotype was seen more than once but under ten times. The chain links TRBV29-1 to TRBJ1-2; 7 bases are shared with TRBD1. In germline, CDR1 is SQVTM, CDR2 ANQGSEA. The CDR3 runs to 13 residues. J was trimmed by 4 bases and V by 3 bases; bases with no gene match: 5. As DNA, the CDR3 is TGCAGCGTTGATGGGGGACAGCTCTATGGCTACACCTTC. Translating gives CSVDGGQLYGYTF.